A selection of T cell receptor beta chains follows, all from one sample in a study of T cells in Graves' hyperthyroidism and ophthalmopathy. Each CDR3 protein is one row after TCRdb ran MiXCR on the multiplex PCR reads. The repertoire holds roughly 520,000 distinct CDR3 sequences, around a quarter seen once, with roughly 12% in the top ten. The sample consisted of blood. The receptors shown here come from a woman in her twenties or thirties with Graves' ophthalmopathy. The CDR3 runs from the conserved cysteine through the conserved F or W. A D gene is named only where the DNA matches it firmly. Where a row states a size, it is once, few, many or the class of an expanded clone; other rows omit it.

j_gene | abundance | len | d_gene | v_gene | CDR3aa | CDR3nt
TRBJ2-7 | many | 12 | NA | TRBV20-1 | CSARDPPNQQYF | TGCAGTGCTAGGGACCCTCCGAACCAGCAGTACTTC
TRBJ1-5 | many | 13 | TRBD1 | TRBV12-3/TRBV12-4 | CASSPTGNQPQHF | TGTGCCAGCAGCCCGACAGGGAATCAGCCCCAGCATTTT
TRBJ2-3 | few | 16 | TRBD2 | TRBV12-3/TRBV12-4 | CASSKGLAASTDTQYF | TGTGCCAGCAGTAAGGGACTAGCGGCTAGCACAGATACGCAGTATTTT
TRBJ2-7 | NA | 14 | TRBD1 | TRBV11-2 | CASSQRQGNYEQYF | TGTGCCAGCAGCCAGCGACAGGGGAACTACGAGCAGTACTTC
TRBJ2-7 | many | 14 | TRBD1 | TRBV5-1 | CASSSGQAPYEQYF | TGTGCCAGTAGTAGTGGACAGGCCCCCTACGAGCAGTACTTC
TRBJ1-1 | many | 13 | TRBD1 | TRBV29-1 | CSVFGQAESEAFF | TGCAGCGTTTTCGGACAGGCCGAATCTGAAGCTTTCTTT
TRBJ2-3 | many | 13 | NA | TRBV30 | CAWTGGDRGWQYF | TGTGCCTGGACGGGCGGGGATAGAGGGTGGCAGTATTTT
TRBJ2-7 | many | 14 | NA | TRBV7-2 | CASSLLRVSAEQYF | TGTGCCAGCAGCTTACTCAGGGTCAGCGCCGAGCAGTACTTC
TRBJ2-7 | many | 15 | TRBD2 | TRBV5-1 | CASSLGTGGAYEQYF | TGCGCCAGCAGCTTGGGTACCGGGGGGGCCTACGAGCAGTACTTC
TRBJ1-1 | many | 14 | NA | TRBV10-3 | CAIRVGPDLTEAFF | TGTGCCATCAGAGTGGGTCCAGACCTCACTGAAGCTTTCTTT
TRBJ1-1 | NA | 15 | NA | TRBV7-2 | CASSLAQPSVSEAFF | TGTGCCAGCAGCTTAGCGCAGCCGAGCGTCTCTGAAGCTTTCTTT
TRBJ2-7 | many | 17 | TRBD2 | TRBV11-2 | CASSLTGLAGGPIEQYF | TGTGCCAGCAGCTTAACAGGACTAGCGGGGGGGCCAATCGAGCAGTACTTC
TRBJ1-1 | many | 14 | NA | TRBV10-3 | CAISSFTGNTEAFF | TGTGCCATCAGCTCGTTTACAGGGAACACTGAAGCTTTCTTT
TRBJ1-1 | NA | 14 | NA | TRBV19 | CASSIVGANTEAFF | TGTGCCAGTAGTATAGTAGGGGCGAACACTGAAGCTTTCTTT
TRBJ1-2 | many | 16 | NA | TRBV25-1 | CASSEDFDGRPYGYTF | TGTGCCAGCAGTGAAGATTTCGACGGAAGACCCTATGGCTACACCTTC
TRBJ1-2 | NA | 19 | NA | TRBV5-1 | CASSLGSGRIGLPNYGYTF | TGCGCCAGCAGCTTGGGGTCGGGGCGAATCGGACTGCCTAACTATGGCTACACCTTC
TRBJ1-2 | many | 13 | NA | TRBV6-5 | CASRTGQIYGYTF | TGTGCCAGCAGGACCGGACAGATCTATGGCTACACCTTC
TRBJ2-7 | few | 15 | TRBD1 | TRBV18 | CASSVTGDATYEQYF | TGTGCCAGCTCAGTGACAGGGGACGCCACCTACGAGCAGTACTTC
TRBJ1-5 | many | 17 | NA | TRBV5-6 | CASSLSAQGLGNQPQHF | TGTGCCAGCAGCTTGAGTGCTCAGGGGTTAGGCAATCAGCCCCAGCATTTT
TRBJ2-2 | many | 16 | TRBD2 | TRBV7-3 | CASRSLAGGNTGELFF | TGTGCCAGCAGATCTTTAGCGGGGGGTAACACCGGGGAGCTGTTTTTT
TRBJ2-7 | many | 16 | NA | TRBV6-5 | CASKTRVGGDMYEQYF | TGTGCCAGCAAAACCCGAGTTGGGGGCGATATGTACGAGCAGTACTTC
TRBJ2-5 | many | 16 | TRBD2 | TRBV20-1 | CSARVPSGGGQETQYF | TGCAGTGCTAGAGTGCCCAGCGGGGGGGGCCAAGAGACCCAGTACTTC
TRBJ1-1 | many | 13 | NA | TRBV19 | CASTRGARTEAFF | TGTGCCAGTACTCGGGGCGCAAGGACTGAAGCTTTCTTT
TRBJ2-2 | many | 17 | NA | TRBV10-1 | CASSGKAGTTNTGELFF | TGCGCCAGCAGTGGCAAGGCCGGGACAACGAACACCGGGGAGCTGTTTTTT
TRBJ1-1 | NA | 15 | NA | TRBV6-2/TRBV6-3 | CASSYSGEGNTEAFF | TGTGCCAGCAGCTACTCAGGGGAAGGGAACACTGAAGCTTTCTTT
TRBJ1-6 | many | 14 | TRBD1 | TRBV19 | CASSGQGGVSPLHF | TGTGCCAGTAGTGGACAGGGGGGGGTTTCACCCCTCCACTTT
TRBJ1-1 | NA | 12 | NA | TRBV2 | CASIKGGAEAFF | TGTGCCAGCATTAAAGGAGGGGCTGAAGCTTTCTTT
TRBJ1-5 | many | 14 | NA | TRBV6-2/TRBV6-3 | CASSYGTSNQPQHF | TGTGCCAGCAGTTACGGCACTAGCAATCAGCCCCAGCATTTT
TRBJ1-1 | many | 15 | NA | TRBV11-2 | CASSLVWGRSTEAFF | TGTGCCAGCAGCTTAGTTTGGGGGAGGAGTACTGAAGCTTTCTTT
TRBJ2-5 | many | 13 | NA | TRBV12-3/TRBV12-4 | CASSLVEEETQYF | TGTGCCAGCAGTTTAGTGGAGGAAGAGACCCAGTACTTC
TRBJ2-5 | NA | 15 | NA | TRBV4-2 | CASSQERGTQETQYF | TGTGCCAGCAGCCAAGAGCGAGGAACCCAAGAGACCCAGTACTTC
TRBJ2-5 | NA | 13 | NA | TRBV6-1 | CASGAGKQETQYF | TGTGCCAGCGGTGCAGGGAAACAAGAGACCCAGTACTTC
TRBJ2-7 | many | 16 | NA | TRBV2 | CASDFNTGTTSYEQYF | TGTGCCAGCGACTTCAATACCGGGACAACCTCCTACGAGCAGTACTTC
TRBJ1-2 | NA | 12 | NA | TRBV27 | CASSQGLGAYTF | TGTGCCAGCAGCCAAGGGCTAGGGGCCTACACCTTC
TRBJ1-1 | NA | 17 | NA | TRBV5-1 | CASSLRGSLFHGTEAFF | TGCGCCAGCAGCTTGAGGGGGTCCCTATTCCATGGCACTGAAGCTTTCTTT
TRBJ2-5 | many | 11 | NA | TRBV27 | CASTFYETQYF | TGTGCCAGCACTTTTTATGAGACCCAGTACTTC
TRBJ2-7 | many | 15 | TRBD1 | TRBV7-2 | CASSTQTGGTYEQYF | TGTGCCAGCAGCACTCAGACAGGGGGCACCTACGAGCAGTACTTC
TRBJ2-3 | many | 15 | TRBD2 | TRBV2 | CASSEELAGRDTQYF | TGTGCCAGCAGTGAAGAACTAGCGGGGCGGGATACGCAGTATTTT
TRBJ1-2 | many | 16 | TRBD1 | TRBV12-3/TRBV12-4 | CASSWGQGGFNYGYTF | TGTGCCAGCAGTTGGGGACAGGGTGGGTTTAACTATGGCTACACCTTC
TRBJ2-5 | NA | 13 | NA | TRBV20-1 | CSAQAARPATQYF | TGCAGTGCTCAAGCAGCCCGCCCGGCGACCCAGTACTTC
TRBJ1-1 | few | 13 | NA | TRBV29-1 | CSVVQRLNTEAFF | TGCAGCGTGGTCCAGAGACTGAACACTGAAGCTTTCTTT
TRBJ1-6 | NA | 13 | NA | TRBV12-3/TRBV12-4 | CASSLEVGSPLHF | TGTGCCAGCAGTTTAGAGGTGGGGTCACCCCTCCACTTT
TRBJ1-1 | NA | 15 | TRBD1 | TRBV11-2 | CASSRTPGTGFEAFF | TGTGCCAGCAGCCGTACTCCCGGGACAGGTTTTGAAGCTTTCTTT
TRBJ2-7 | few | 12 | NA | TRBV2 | CASSEDPHEQYF | TGTGCCAGCAGTGAAGATCCACACGAGCAGTACTTC
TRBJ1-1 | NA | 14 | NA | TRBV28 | CAVNPDTMNTEAFF | TGTGCCGTCAATCCTGACACTATGAACACTGAAGCTTTCTTT
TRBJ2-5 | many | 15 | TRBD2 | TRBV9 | CASSVEGLAAETQYF | TGTGCCAGCAGCGTAGAGGGACTAGCAGCCGAGACCCAGTACTTC